The 20 T cell receptor beta chains below all came from one sample that was sequenced in a study of spatial heterogeneity in lung cancer. Described time point: sample taken at primary tumor resection. Unsorted whole RNA of tumor, nontumor lung or frozen PBMC was sequenced. TCRdb used MiXCR to reprocess the 5' RACE reads, holding one entry per CDR3 protein. The sample comprises 40,000 or so distinct CDR3 sequences, less than 5.5% of which are singletons, and approximately 25% rests with the top ten. Sequenced here: PBMCs, sampled at surgery. Receptors were obtained from a female donor with early-stage non-small cell lung cancer.

At least ten counts were recorded for this clonotype. V usage is TRBV9 and J usage is TRBJ1-1; D gene uncertain. V lost 0 bases, J lost 1 base, and 7 bases lay in between. This CDR3 comprises 14 residues. Germline V gene lookup returns CDR1 SGDLS and CDR2 YYNGEE. The CDR3 DNA reads TGTGCCAGCAGCGTAGGGGCTCAGAACACTGAAGCTTTCTTT. Its protein is CASSVGAQNTEAFF.

This clonotype turned up a few times. The chain uses TRBV12-3 or TRBV12-4 and TRBJ2-4; possible D gene TRBD2, 6 bases. The CDR3 has 16 amino acids. V was pared by 3 bases and J by 1 base, with 13 bases between. This CDR3 is CASSFGGRVAKNIQYF. The DNA for the CDR3 is TGTGCCAGCAGTTTTGGGGGGAGAGTGGCCAAAAACATTCAGTACTTC.

For this clonotype: This sequence may be a read error, since a much larger clone differs from it by one base. The chain has TRBV7-9 and TRBJ1-6, with a weak D call TRBD1 (6 bases). The CDR3 totals 13 residues. CDR1 and CDR2 (germline): SEHNR, FQNEAQ (reference sequence). The V and J ends lost 1 base and 14 bases respectively, with 12 bases between them. CDR3 amino acids: CASSLDQGSTLHF. The CDR3 DNA reads TGTGCCAGCAGCTTAGATCAGGGGAGCACCCTCCACTTT.

This sequence joins TRBV7-3 and TRBJ2-1; 11 bases are shared with TRBD2. This CDR3 has 14 amino acids. Trimming took 5 bases from V and 10 from J; bases not matched to a gene: 7. Germline loops: CDR1 SGHTA, CDR2 FQGTGA. CDR3 bases: TGTGCCAGCAGCCCCACGACTAGCGGGGTAGAGCAGTTCTTC. The encoded protein is CASSPTTSGVEQFF.

This clonotype has at least ten counts. The gene calls are TRBV3-1 and TRBJ1-2; no firm D call. V was shortened by 6 bases and J by 7 bases, with 9 bases between the two germline ends. Germline CDR1 is LGHDT and CDR2 is YNNKEL (reference sequence). This CDR3 contains 11 residues. The CDR3 nucleotides are TGTGCCAGCAGTCATACGGGTGGCTACACCTTC. Translating gives CASSHTGGYTF.

This clonotype was seen repeatedly, ten times or more. The chain employs TRBV12-3 or TRBV12-4 and TRBJ2-5; no definite D call. Trimming removed 8 bases from V and 4 bases from J, with 14 bases in between. The CDR3 spans 13 residues. CDR3 bases: TGTGCCAGCGCTAAAATAGGCGCAGAGACCCAGTACTTC. Translated: CASAKIGAETQYF.

This clonotype was picked up a small number of times. This sequence joins TRBV5-1 and TRBJ1-1; weak D call: TRBD1 (6 bases). Germline V CDR1 and CDR2: SGHRS, YFSETQ. Between the trimmed V and J ends, which lost 0 bases and 2 bases, there was a span of 8 bases. The CDR3 extends over 14 amino acids. The DNA for the CDR3 is TGCGCCAGCAGCTTGGACAGGGCTAACACTGAAGCTTTCTTT. It specifies CASSLDRANTEAFF.

This clonotype was counted many times. V usage is TRBV3-1 and J usage is TRBJ2-3; D perhaps matches TRBD2 (6 bases). Germline CDR1 LGHDT, CDR2 YNNKEL (reference sequence). This CDR3 comprises 13 residues. The V end was cut by 5 bases, the J end by 10 bases, with 16 bases between. CDR3 residues: CASSGSGGTAQYF. As DNA, the CDR3 is TGTGCCAGCAGCGGAAGTGGGGGGACGGCGCAGTATTTT.

This clonotype has ten or more counts. V usage is TRBV29-1 and J usage is TRBJ1-3; 8 bases fit TRBD1. The V gene's germline CDR1 is SQVTM and CDR2 ANQGSEA. Trimming at V came to 7 bases and at J to 3 bases, leaving 5 bases not matched to a gene. This CDR3 spans 13 amino acids. CDR3 protein: CSGAGGVGNTIYF. Written as DNA, the CDR3 is TGCAGCGGGGCAGGGGGCGTTGGAAACACCATATATTTT.

At least ten counts were recorded for this clonotype. The chain has TRBV20-1 and TRBJ2-7; a possible D gene is TRBD2 (6 bases). V lost 0 bases to trimming and J lost 6 bases, with 18 bases between them. Germline V CDR1 and CDR2: DFQATT, SNEGSKA (reference sequence). This CDR3 is built from 15 residues. DNA of the CDR3: TGCAGTGCTAGAGAGATCCCGGGACTCCTTGGCGAGCAGTACTTC. It codes for CSAREIPGLLGEQYF.

This clonotype came up a few times. The CDR3 is CASSEAGGPGDTQYF. As DNA, the CDR3 is TGTGCCAGCAGCGAAGCGGGGGGGCCGGGAGATACGCAGTATTTT. The V and J genes are TRBV7-2 and TRBJ2-3; 10 nucleotides agree with TRBD2. This CDR3 is 15 amino acids long. CDR1 and CDR2 (germline): SGHTA, FQGNSA. The V segment lost 5 bases and the J segment 5 bases; nucleotides outside the gene matches: 7.

This clonotype was seen a few times. V gene TRBV15 combines with J gene TRBJ2-6; TRBD1 agrees at 10 bases. The CDR3 consists of 16 residues. The junction had 1 base not matched to a gene; V was cut back by 5 bases and J by 0 bases. Germline CDR1 LNHNV, CDR2 YYDKDF (reference sequence). CDR3 coding DNA: TGTGCCACCAGCGGGGACAGGGGCTCTGGGGCCAACGTCCTGACTTTC. As protein: CATSGDRGSGANVLTF.

This clonotype is medium-sized (0.01 to 0.1%) in the sample. This chain uses TRBV29-1 with TRBJ2-7; TRBD1 aligns across 7 bases. The CDR3 is made up of 13 amino acids. V gave up 4 bases and J gave up 5 bases; unmatched junction bases: 8. CDR1 SQVTM and CDR2 ANQGSEA come from the germline V gene. DNA for the CDR3: TGCAGCGTTGCCCTTACGACAGGGAACGAGCAGTACTTC. Translated, it gives CSVALTTGNEQYF.

This clonotype was seen many times. The chain combines TRBV7-8 with TRBJ1-5, with no clear D. Trimming left V 5 bases short and J 1 base short, with 9 bases between. The length of the CDR3 is 14 residues. CDR1 SGHVS and CDR2 FQNEAQ come from the germline V gene. CDR3 region: CASSQRESNQPQHF. CDR3 DNA: TGTGCCAGCAGCCAAAGGGAGAGCAATCAGCCCCAGCATTTT.

Only a few counts were recorded for this clonotype. The conserved closing phenylalanine or tryptophan is absent in this CDR3, likely reflecting a read error. This chain uses TRBV28 with TRBJ2-1; no firm D call. There are 17 residues in the CDR3. Germline assignment: CDR1 MDHEN and CDR2 SYDVKM. V lost 2 bases, J lost 5 bases, and 19 bases lay in between. The CDR3 nucleotides read TGTGCCAGCAGTTTAAGCTCGAAACCCCTTATACACAATGAGCAGTTCCTC. Translation gives CASSLSSKPLIHNEQFL.

This clonotype was seen ten or more times. The gene calls are TRBV7-2 and TRBJ2-1, with D possibly being TRBD2 (5 bases). The V gene lost 1 base and the J gene lost 8 bases, with 15 bases spanning the gap. The CDR3 spans 15 residues. Germline CDR1 SGHTA, CDR2 FQGNSA. The CDR3 sequence: CASSLGGRRADEQFF. CDR3 DNA: TGTGCCAGCAGCTTAGGGGGTCGGCGGGCTGATGAGCAGTTCTTC.

In this sample, this clonotype turned up many times. This chain links TRBV6-6 with TRBJ2-3; 8 positions match TRBD2. The CDR3 covers 17 residues. After removal of 4 bases from V and 6 bases from J, the junction contained 15 bases not matched to a gene. Germline CDR1 MNHNY, CDR2 SVGAGI (reference sequence). The CDR3 is CASSSLISGAPGDTQYF. The CDR3, as DNA: TGTGCCAGCAGTTCCCTTATTAGCGGGGCCCCGGGGGATACGCAGTATTTT.

At least ten counts were recorded for this clonotype. The V call is TRBV7-2, the J call TRBJ1-5, with TRBD1 as a possible D gene (6 bases). CDR3 length equals 17 residues. Trimming stripped 0 bases from V and 0 bases from J, with 12 bases between. Germline V gives CDR1 SGHTA, CDR2 FQGNSA. The chain's CDR3 is CASSLAVWGLSNQPQHF. The CDR3 DNA follows: TGTGCCAGCAGCTTAGCGGTCTGGGGGCTTAGCAATCAGCCCCAGCATTTT.

There are many counts of this clonotype. The chain joins TRBV6-2 or TRBV6-3 to TRBJ1-2; no definite D call. V lost 2 bases to trimming and J lost 5 bases, with 9 bases between them. The V gene's germline CDR1 is MNHEY and CDR2 SVGEGT. This CDR3 is built from 13 residues. For the CDR3, the DNA is TGTGCCAGCAGTTACATGGAATTATATGGCTACACCTTC. Amino acid sequence: CASSYMELYGYTF.

This clonotype was detected many times. V and J are TRBV7-2 and TRBJ2-5; D is perhaps TRBD1 (5 bases). This CDR3 contains 17 residues. Germline CDR1 reads SGHTA; CDR2 reads FQGNSA. V dropped 2 bases and J dropped 4 bases, with 20 bases sitting between them. In nucleotides, the CDR3 is TGTGCCAGCAGCTTACGTGGCTCCTTCCTAAGGGGAGAGACCCAGTACTTC. Protein: CASSLRGSFLRGETQYF.